The clone carrying this TCR beta chain was found a few times. Two negative PCRs, clearance, or symptom resolution were required of recovered Cohort 3 donors. This entry is derived from a study of blood T cell repertoires in COVID-19. Study context: Sample material is recorded as cDNA or gDNA derived from T cells, B-cell-depleted T cells, or PBMCs.

Per the study methods: The assay estimated nucleated cells by amplifying reference gene primers. Only in-frame clones appear in the TCRdb table, and some are missing; sequencing was by immunoSEQ multiplex PCR. That table supplies the V and J calls and clone size; D and trimming were determined from the DNA. The data contain approximately 300,000 clones, 92% of them singletons. The CDR3 totals 16 residues. The V gene's germline CDR1 is LGHNA and CDR2 YSLEER. V lost 1 base and J lost 6; bases outside the gene matches: 11. The sample comprised PBMCs or T cells enriched from blood (not recorded which). This receptor was taken from a woman aged 30 to 39 who had recovered from COVID-19. The chain has TRBV4-3 and TRBJ1-1, with TRBD1 matching over 7 bases. This chain's CDR3 is CASSQVQGPYHSEAFF. The CDR3, as DNA: TGCGCCAGCAGCCAAGTACAGGGGCCCTACCACTCTGAAGCTTTCTTT.